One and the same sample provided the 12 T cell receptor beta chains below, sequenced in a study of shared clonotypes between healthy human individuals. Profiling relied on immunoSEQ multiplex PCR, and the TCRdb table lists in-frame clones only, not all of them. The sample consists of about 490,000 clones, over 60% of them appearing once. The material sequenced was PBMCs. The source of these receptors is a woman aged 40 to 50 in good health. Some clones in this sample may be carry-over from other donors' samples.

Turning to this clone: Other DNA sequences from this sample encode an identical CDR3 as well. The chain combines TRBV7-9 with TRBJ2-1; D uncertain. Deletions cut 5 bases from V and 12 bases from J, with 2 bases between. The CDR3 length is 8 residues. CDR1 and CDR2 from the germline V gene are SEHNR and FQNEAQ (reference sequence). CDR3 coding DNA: TGTGCCAGCAGCCCGCAGTTCTTC. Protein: CASSPQFF.

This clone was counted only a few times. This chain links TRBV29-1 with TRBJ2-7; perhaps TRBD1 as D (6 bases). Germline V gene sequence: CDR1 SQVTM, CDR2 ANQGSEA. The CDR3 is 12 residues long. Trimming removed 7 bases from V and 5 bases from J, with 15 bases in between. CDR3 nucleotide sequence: TGCAGCGGATCAGGGGATTCTCACGAGCAGTACTTC. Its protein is CSGSGDSHEQYF.

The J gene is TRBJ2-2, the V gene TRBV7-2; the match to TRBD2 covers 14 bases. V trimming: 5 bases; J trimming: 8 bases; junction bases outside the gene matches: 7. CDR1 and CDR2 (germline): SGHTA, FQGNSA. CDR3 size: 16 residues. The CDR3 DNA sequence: TGTGCCAGCAGCCCGACCGGGACTAGCGGGAGAGGGGAGCTGTTTTTT. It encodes CASSPTGTSGRGELFF.

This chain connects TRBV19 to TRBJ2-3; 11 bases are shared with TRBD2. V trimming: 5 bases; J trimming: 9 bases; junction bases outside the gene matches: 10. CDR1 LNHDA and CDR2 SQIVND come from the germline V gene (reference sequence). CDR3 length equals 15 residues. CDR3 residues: CASSSSSGRAWTQYF. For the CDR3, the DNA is TGTGCCAGTAGTTCTAGTAGCGGGAGGGCATGGACGCAGTATTTT.

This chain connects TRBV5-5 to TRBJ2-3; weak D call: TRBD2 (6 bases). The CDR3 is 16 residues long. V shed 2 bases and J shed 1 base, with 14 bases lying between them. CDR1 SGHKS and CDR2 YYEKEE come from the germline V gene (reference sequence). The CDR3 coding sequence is TGTGCCAGCAGCTTAGGGTTAACGGGGGGCACAGATACGCAGTATTTT. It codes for CASSLGLTGGTDTQYF.

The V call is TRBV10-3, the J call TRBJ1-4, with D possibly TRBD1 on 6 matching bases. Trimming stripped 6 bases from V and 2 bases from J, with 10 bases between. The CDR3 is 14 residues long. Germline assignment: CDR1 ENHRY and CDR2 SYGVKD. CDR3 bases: TGTGCCATCAGACCGGGGGCGACTAATGAAAAACTGTTTTTT. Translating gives CAIRPGATNEKLFF.

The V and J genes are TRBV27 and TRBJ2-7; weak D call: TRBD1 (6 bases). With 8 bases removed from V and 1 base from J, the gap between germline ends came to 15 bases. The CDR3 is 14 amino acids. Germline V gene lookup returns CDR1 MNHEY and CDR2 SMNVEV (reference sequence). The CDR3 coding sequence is TGTGCCAGCTCCAGGGGTCCGAAATCCTACGAGCAGTACTTC. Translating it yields CASSRGPKSYEQYF.

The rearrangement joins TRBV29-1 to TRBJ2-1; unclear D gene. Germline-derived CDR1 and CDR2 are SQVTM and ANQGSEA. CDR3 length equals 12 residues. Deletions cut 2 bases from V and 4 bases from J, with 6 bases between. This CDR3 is CSVEITYNEQFF. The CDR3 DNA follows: TGCAGCGTTGAAATCACGTACAATGAGCAGTTCTTC.

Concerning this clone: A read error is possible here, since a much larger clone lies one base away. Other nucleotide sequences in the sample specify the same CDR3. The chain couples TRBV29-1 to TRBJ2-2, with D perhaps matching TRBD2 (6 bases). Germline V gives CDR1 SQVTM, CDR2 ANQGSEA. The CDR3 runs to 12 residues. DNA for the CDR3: TGTAGCGGTAGGTGGAACACCGGGGAGCTGTTTTTT. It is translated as CSGRWNTGELFF.

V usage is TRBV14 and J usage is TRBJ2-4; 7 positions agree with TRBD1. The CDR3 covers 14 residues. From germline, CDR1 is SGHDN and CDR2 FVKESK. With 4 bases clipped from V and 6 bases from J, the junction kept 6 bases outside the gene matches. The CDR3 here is CASSLGQAVNIQYF. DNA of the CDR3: TGTGCCAGCAGCCTTGGACAGGCGGTAAACATTCAGTACTTC. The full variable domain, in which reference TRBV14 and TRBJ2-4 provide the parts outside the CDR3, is EAGVTQFPSHSVIEKGQTVTLRCDPISGHDNLYWYRRVMGKEIKFLLHFVKESKQDESGMPNNRFLAERTGGTYSTLKVQPAELEDSGVYFCASSLGQAVNIQYFGAGTRLSVL.

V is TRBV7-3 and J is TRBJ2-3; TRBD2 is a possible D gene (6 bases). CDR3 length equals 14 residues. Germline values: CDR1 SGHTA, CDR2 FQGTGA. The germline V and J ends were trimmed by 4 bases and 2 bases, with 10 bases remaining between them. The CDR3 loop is CASSSGLYTDTQYF. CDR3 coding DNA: TGTGCCAGCAGCTCAGGACTATACACAGATACGCAGTATTTT.

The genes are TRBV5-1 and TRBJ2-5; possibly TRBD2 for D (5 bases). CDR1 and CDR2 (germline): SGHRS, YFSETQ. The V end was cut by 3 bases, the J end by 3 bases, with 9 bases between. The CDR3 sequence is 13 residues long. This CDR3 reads CASSYDYKETQYF. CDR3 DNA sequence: TGCGCCAGCAGCTACGACTACAAAGAGACCCAGTACTTC.